The present T cell receptor (beta chain) was sequenced within a study of blood T cell repertoires in COVID-19. For the study at large: COVID-19 samples from acute and convalescent phases originated in the United States, Italy and Spain.

Per the original methods: Amplification of reference gene primers provided the estimated nucleated cell counts. Generated by immunoSEQ multiplex PCR, the TCRdb table keeps only in-frame clones and is missing some. V, J and clone size are those of that table, while D and trimming were read from the DNA. The sample has 200,000 to 250,000 clones, 84% seen once; the top ten hold under 4.5%. The sequencing sample was made of peripheral blood. The sequence came from a man in his fifties or sixties with acute or convalescent COVID-19.

The CDR3 DNA follows: TGCGCCAGCAGCCCGGGACAGTGGATAGAAGAGACCCAGTACTTC. Its protein product is CASSPGQWIEETQYF. This chain links TRBV4-1 with TRBJ2-5, with 7 nucleotides matching TRBD1. CDR3 length: 15 residues. Per germline, CDR1 MGHRA and CDR2 YSYEKL. V trimming: 4 bases; J trimming: 3 bases; junction bases outside the gene matches: 8.